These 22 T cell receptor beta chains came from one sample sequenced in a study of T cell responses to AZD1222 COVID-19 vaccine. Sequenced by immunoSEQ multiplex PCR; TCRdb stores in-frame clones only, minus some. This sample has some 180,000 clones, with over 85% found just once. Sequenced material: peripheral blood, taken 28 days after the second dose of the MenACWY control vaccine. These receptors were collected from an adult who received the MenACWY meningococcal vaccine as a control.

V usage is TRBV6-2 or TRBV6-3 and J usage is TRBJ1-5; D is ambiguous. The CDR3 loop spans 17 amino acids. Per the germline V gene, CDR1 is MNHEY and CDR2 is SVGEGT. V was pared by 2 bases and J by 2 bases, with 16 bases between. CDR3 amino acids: CASSYNSGRLGNQPQHF. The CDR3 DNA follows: TGTGCCAGCAGTTACAACTCAGGACGACTGGGCAATCAGCCCCAGCATTTT.

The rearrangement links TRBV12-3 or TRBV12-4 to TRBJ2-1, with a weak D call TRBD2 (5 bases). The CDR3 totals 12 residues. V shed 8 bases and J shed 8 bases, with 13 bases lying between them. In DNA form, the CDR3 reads TGTGCCAGCGTCGGAGGTGGGGATGAGCAGTTCTTC. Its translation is CASVGGGDEQFF.

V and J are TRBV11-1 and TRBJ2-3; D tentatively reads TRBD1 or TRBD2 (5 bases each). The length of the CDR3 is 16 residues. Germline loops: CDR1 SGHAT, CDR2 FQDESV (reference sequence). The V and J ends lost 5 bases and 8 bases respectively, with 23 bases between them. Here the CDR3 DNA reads TGTGCCAGCAGCCCAAACCAGGGAAGCGGATTGGGTACGCAGTATTTT. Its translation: CASSPNQGSGLGTQYF.

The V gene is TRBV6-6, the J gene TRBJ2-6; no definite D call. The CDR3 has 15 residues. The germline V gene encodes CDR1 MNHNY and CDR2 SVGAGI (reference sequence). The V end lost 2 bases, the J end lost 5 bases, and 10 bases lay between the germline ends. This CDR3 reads CASSYESPRANVLTF. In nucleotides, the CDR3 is TGTGCCAGCAGTTACGAATCTCCCCGGGCCAACGTCCTGACTTTC.

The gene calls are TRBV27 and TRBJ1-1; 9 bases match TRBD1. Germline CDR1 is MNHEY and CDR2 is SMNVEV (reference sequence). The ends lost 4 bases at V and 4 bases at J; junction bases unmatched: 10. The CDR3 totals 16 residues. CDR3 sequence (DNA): TGTGCCAGCAGTTCGACAGGGGGTACCTGGGGCACTGAAGCTTTCTTT. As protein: CASSSTGGTWGTEAFF.

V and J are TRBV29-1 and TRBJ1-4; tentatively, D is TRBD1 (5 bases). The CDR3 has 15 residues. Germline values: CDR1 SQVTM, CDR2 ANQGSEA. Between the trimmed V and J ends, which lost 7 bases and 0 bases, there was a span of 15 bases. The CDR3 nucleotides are TGCAGCGCGTCTGTCATGGGGGCAACTAATGAAAAACTGTTTTTT. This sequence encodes CSASVMGATNEKLFF.

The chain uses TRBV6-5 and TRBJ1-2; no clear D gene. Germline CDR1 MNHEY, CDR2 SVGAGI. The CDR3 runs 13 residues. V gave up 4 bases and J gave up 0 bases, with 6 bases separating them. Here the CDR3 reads CASSFSANYGYTF. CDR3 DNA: TGTGCCAGCAGTTTTAGCGCTAACTATGGCTACACCTTC.

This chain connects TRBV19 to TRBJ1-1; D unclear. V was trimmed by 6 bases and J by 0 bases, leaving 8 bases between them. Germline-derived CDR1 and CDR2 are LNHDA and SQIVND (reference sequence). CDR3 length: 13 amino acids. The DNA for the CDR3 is TGTGCCAGTAGACGGGTGATGAACACTGAAGCTTTCTTT. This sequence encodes CASRRVMNTEAFF.

CDR3 amino acids: CASSDLGQANTEAFF. The CDR3 bases are TGTGCCAGCAGTGATTTGGGGCAGGCCAACACTGAAGCTTTCTTT. The V and J genes are TRBV6-1 and TRBJ1-1; a weak D match, TRBD1 (5 bases). Deletions cut 3 bases from V and 2 bases from J, with 13 bases between. Germline lookup yields CDR1 MNHNS and CDR2 SASEGT. The CDR3 runs 15 residues.

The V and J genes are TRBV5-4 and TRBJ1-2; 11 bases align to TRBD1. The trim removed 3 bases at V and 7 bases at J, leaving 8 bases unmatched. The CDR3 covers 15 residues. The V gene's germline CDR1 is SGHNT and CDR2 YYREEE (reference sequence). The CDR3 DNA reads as TGTGCCAGCAGCTGGGGGGACAGGGGGAAGGGTGGCTACACCTTC. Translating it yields CASSWGDRGKGGYTF.

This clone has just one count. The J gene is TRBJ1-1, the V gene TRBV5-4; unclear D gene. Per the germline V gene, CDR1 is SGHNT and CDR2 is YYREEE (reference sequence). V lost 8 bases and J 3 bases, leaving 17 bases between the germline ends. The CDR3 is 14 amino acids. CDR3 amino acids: CASFLYPGYTEAFF. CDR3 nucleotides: TGTGCCAGTTTTTTATACCCGGGGTACACTGAAGCTTTCTTT.

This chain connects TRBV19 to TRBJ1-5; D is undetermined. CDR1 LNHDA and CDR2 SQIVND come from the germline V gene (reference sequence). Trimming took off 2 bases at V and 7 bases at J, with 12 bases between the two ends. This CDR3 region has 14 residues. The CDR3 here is CASSINSILQPQHF. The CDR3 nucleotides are TGTGCCAGTAGTATAAATTCAATTCTCCAGCCCCAGCATTTT.

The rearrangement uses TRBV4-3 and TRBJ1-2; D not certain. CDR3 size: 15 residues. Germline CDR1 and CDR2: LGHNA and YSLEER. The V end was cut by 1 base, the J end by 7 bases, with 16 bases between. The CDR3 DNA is TGCGCCAGCAGCCAAGTAAACGCGAGGGTCGGTGGCTACACCTTC. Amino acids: CASSQVNARVGGYTF.

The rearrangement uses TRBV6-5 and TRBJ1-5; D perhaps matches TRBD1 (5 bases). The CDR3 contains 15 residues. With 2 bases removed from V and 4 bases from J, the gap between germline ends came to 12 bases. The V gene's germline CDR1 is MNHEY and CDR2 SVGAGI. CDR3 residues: CASSYDGRGNQPQHF. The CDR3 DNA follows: TGTGCCAGCAGTTACGATGGACGGGGGAATCAGCCCCAGCATTTT.

The CDR3 DNA reads as TGTGCCAGCCCACTTAGGACAGGGACTAATGAAAAACTGTTTTTT. It yields the protein CASPLRTGTNEKLFF. This chain links TRBV7-9 with TRBJ1-4; 8 bases are a match to TRBD1. Germline lookup yields CDR1 SEHNR and CDR2 FQNEAQ (reference sequence). This CDR3 has 15 amino acids. Losses at the gene ends were 8 bases for V and 2 bases for J; bases not matched to a gene: 7.

The CDR3 is CASSELHSLYEQYF. CDR3 nucleotide sequence: TGTGCCAGCAGTGAACTGCACTCTCTTTACGAGCAGTACTTC. The chain is built from TRBV6-1 and TRBJ2-7, with unresolved D. Trimming took 2 bases from V and 4 from J, leaving 12 bases between them. Germline CDR1 MNHNS, CDR2 SASEGT. The CDR3 is made up of 14 amino acids.

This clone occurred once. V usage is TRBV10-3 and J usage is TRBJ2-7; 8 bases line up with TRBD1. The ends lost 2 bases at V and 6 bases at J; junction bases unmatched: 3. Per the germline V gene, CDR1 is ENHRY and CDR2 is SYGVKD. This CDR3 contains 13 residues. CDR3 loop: CAISETGQGEQYF. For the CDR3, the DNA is TGTGCCATCAGTGAGACAGGACAGGGCGAGCAGTACTTC.

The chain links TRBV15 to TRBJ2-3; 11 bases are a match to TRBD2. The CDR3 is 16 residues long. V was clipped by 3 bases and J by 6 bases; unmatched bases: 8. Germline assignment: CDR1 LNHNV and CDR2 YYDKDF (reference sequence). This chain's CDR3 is CATSRTSGVPRDTQYF. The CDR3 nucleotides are TGTGCCACCAGCAGGACTAGCGGGGTTCCCAGGGATACGCAGTATTTT.

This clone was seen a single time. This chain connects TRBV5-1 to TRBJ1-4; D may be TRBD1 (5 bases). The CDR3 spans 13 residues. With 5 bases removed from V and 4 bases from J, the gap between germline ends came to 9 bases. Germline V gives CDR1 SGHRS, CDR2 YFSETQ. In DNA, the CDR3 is TGCGCCAGCAGAACTCAGGGTAATGAAAAACTGTTTTTT. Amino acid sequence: CASRTQGNEKLFF.

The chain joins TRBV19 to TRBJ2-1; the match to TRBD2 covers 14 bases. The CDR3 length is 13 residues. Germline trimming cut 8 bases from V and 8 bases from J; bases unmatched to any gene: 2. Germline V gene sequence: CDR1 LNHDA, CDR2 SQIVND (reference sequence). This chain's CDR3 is CASGLAGGHEQFF. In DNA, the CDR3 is TGTGCCAGTGGACTAGCGGGGGGCCATGAGCAGTTCTTC.

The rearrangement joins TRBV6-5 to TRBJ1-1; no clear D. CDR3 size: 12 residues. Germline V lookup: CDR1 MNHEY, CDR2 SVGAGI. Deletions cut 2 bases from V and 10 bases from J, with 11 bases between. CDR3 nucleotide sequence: TGTGCCAGCAGTTACGTACACGGAAGAGCTTTCTTT. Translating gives CASSYVHGRAFF.

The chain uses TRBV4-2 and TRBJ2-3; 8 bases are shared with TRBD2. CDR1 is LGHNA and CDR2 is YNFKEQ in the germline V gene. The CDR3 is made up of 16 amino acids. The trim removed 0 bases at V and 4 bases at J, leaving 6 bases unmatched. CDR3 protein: CASSQDIGLASDTQYF. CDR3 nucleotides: TGTGCCAGCAGCCAAGATATAGGACTAGCCTCAGATACGCAGTATTTT.